This TCR beta chain was identified in a study of T-cell reconstitution after alpha-beta-depleted transplantation in children. Trimming shortened V by 7 bases and J by 0 bases, and 5 bases separated the two germline ends. CDR3 length equals 12 residues. Per the germline V gene, CDR1 is SGHAT and CDR2 is FQNNGV. Comments on this clonotype: Its antigen is unidentified.

General study points: Surviving recipient T cells and thymic progenitors accounted for the high day-60 TCRbeta diversity observed in some patients.

Construction of the TCRbeta library involved unique molecular identifiers. A single record per CDR3 protein comes from TCRdb applying MiXCR to the PCR reads. The table shows 900,000 or so distinct CDR3 sequences, with around 17% occurring only once. This chain links TRBV11-2 with TRBJ2-3; D is ambiguous. This specimen consisted of PBMCs, mostly from graft donor cells, obtained 360 days after TCRalphabeta/CD19-depleted stem cell transplant. This sequence was found in a male patient under 18 who had a stem cell transplant for acute lymphoblastic leukemia, so the T cells may come from the graft donor. The CDR3 DNA reads as TGTGCCAGCAACCCCAGCACAGATACGCAGTATTTT. It is translated as CASNPSTDTQYF. Variable domain in full (rest from reference TRBV11-2 and TRBJ2-3): EAGVAQSPRYKIIEKRQSVAFWCNPISGHATLYWYQQILGQGPKLLIQFQNNGVVDDSQLPKDRFSAERLKGVDSTLKIQPAKLEDSAVYLCASNPSTDTQYFGPGTRLTVL.